This T cell receptor (beta chain) was identified during a study of blood T cell repertoires in COVID-19. In germline, CDR1 is KGHDR, CDR2 SFDVKD. This CDR3 is built from 17 residues. Trimming at V came to 1 base and at J to 6 bases, leaving 8 bases not matched to a gene. Assay used: immunoSEQ multiplex PCR; TCRdb lists only in-frame clones, some missing. Among roughly 420,000 clones listed, around nine tenths were seen once. This chain connects TRBV24-1 to TRBJ2-3; 11 nucleotides agree with TRBD2. The sequencing input was PBMCs or T cells enriched from blood (not recorded which). This clonotype was sampled from a woman aged 25 to 39 with acute COVID-19. This chain's CDR3 is CATSDFASGGQGDTQYF. The CDR3 region has the DNA TGTGCCACCAGTGATTTTGCTAGCGGGGGGCAGGGGGATACGCAGTATTTT.